Listed below are T cell receptor beta chains from one sample, sequenced in a study of cytomegalovirus exposure and HLA in healthy donors. Libraries were prepared by immunoSEQ multiplex PCR; TCRdb keeps only in-frame clonotypes and omits some of them. The data contain more than 95,000 clones, roughly 9.1% of them singletons. The sample consisted of PBMCs. The receptors here all came from a man in his forties in good health and CMV-seropositive. Both conserved end residues are part of each CDR3. Each record gives: D gene, J gene, V gene, clone size, CDR3 DNA, CDR3 protein. D genes are given only for firm matches. The size of a clone is reported for some rows only, either as once, few or many, or as a class for expanded clones.

-,TRBJ2-5,TRBV5-1,few,TGCGCCAGCAGCTTGGGAGACTGGAAGGAGACCCAGTACTTC,CASSLGDWKETQYF
-,TRBJ2-7,TRBV25-1,many,TGTGCCAGCAGTGAATATGGGGCAGGGACCTACGAGCAGTACTTC,CASSEYGAGTYEQYF
-,TRBJ2-3,TRBV11-3,once,TGTGCCAGCAGGGATCCAGGGGTCGCAGATACGCAGTATTTT,CASRDPGVADTQYF
-,TRBJ1-1,TRBV7-2,few,TGTGCCAGCAGCTTACCCTGGACAGTTACTGAAGCTTTCTTT,CASSLPWTVTEAFF
TRBD2,TRBJ2-7,TRBV11-2,-,TGTGCCAGCAGCCGATTCCAGGGGACTAGCGGAATCTACGAGCAGTACTTC,CASSRFQGTSGIYEQYF
-,TRBJ1-2,TRBV5-1,-,TGCGCCAGCAGCTTGGACAGTGGAGGGTTTGGCTACACCTTC,CASSLDSGGFGYTF
-,TRBJ1-2,TRBV29-1,-,TGCAGCGCCAAGACAGACTATGGCTACACCTTC,CSAKTDYGYTF
-,TRBJ2-3,TRBV10-3,-,TGTGCCATCAGAAGAGATTCAGTTCGGGACATAACGCAGTATTTT,CAIRRDSVRDITQYF
-,TRBJ2-5,TRBV4-3,-,TGCGCCAGCAGCCAAGAGGCGGGAATTGAGGAGACCCAGTACTTC,CASSQEAGIEETQYF
-,TRBJ2-7,TRBV21-1,few,TGTGCCAGCAGCAAAGCGGGGGCGGGAGTTTACGAGCAGTACTTC,CASSKAGAGVYEQYF
TRBD1,TRBJ2-7,TRBV15,-,TGTGCCACCAGCGCGGGACAGGGCTTCTCCTACGAGCAGTACTTC,CATSAGQGFSYEQYF
-,TRBJ2-7,TRBV27,-,TGTGCCAGCAGTCCCGTCCTCGGGCCTCAAATTCGGGGGCAGTACTTC,CASSPVLGPQIRGQYF
-,TRBJ2-7,TRBV27,few,TGTGCCAGCAGTTCGGGACTCTCCTACGAGCAGTACTTC,CASSSGLSYEQYF
TRBD2,TRBJ2-1,TRBV29-1,few,TGCAGCGTTCCCCGGCCCCCGGGACAGGGGACTAGCGGGAGTTCGGATGAGCAGTTCTTC,CSVPRPPGQGTSGSSDEQFF
TRBD1,TRBJ1-4,TRBV6-5,-,TGTGCCAGCAGTTACTCCCAGGGGGCAGCTAATGAAAAACTGTTTTTT,CASSYSQGAANEKLFF
-,TRBJ1-2,TRBV19,-,TGTGCCAGTAGTATAGATCCCACAGGCTGGGGCTTGGTAAACTATGGCTACACCTTC,CASSIDPTGWGLVNYGYTF